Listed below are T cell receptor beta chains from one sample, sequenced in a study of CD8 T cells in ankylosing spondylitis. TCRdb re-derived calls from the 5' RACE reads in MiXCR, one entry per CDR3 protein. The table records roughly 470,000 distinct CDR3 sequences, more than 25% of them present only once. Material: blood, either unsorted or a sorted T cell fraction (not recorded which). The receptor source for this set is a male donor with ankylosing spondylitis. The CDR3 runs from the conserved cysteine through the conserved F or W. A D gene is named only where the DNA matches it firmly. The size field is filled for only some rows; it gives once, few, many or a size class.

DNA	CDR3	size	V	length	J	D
TGTGCCAGCTCACCAAGTGGGCGAAGAAACTATGGCTACACCTTC	CASSPSGRRNYGYTF	few	TRBV18	15	TRBJ1-2	.
TGTGCCATCAGTGAGTCGTGGGTAGCGGGAGCGAAGGAGACCCAGTACTTC	CAISESWVAGAKETQYF	.	TRBV10-3	17	TRBJ2-5	TRBD2
TGTGCCATCATTGACGAATCCAAAAACATTCAGTACTTC	CAIIDESKNIQYF	few	TRBV10-3	13	TRBJ2-4	.
TGCAGTGCTCGGGACAGCGTATTGTTCGAGCAGTACTTC	CSARDSVLFEQYF	.	TRBV20-1	13	TRBJ2-7	TRBD1
TGTGCCAGCTCACCACAGGGAGGGCCGAACACTGAAGCTTTCTTT	CASSPQGGPNTEAFF	few	TRBV18	15	TRBJ1-1	.
TGTGCCAGTAGAGGACAACACACTGAAGCTTTCTTT	CASRGQHTEAFF	.	TRBV19	12	TRBJ1-1	.
TGCAGCGTGGATAGGCGGGGGGACACAGATACGCAGTATTTT	CSVDRRGDTDTQYF	few	TRBV29-1	14	TRBJ2-3	TRBD2
TGTGCCACCAGTGCCACCGTTCTAGGGTGGAAGTTCTTC	CATSATVLGWKFF	few	TRBV24-1	13	TRBJ2-1	.
TGCGCCAGCAGCCCGGCCGGAATCGGTGGAAACACCATATATTTT	CASSPAGIGGNTIYF	few	TRBV5-1	15	TRBJ1-3	.
TGTGCCAGCAGTCTCAGGGGGCGCGACTACACCGGGGAGCTGTTTTTT	CASSLRGRDYTGELFF	.	TRBV27	16	TRBJ2-2	TRBD1
TGTGCCAGCAGCAACGGGGGAGAGCAGTACTTC	CASSNGGEQYF	.	TRBV7-6	11	TRBJ2-7	.
TGCGCCATTCCCCGGTCATCTGGAAACGAGCAGTACTTC	CAIPRSSGNEQYF	once	TRBV10-1	13	TRBJ2-7	.
TGCAGTGCTAGATTCGGTGTGGCTGGGGAGCTGTTTTTT	CSARFGVAGELFF	few	TRBV20-1	13	TRBJ2-2	.
TGTGCCAGCAGTAATACAGGGGGCAATCAGCCCCAGCATTTT	CASSNTGGNQPQHF	few	TRBV12-3/TRBV12-4	14	TRBJ1-5	TRBD1
TGTGCCAGCACTAACCTAAACCCCTTCCGGAACTTGAACACTGAAGCTTTCTTT	CASTNLNPFRNLNTEAFF	.	TRBV11-1	18	TRBJ1-1	.
TGCGCCAGCACCGATAGGGGGCAAGGCACTGAAGCTTTCTTT	CASTDRGQGTEAFF	many	TRBV5-1	14	TRBJ1-1	TRBD1
TGTGCCAGCAGTGAACAGCCAGGGGGCGAAATGGGAGGCTATGGCTACACCTTC	CASSEQPGGEMGGYGYTF	.	TRBV2	18	TRBJ1-2	TRBD1
TGTGCCAGCAGTGATCCCCGGGACGGTAGGGGGTACGAGCAGTACTTC	CASSDPRDGRGYEQYF	.	TRBV6-1	16	TRBJ2-7	.
TGCGCCAGCAGCCCCAGACAAGGGATCTACGAGCAGTACTTC	CASSPRQGIYEQYF	few	TRBV10-1	14	TRBJ2-7	.
TGTGCCAGCAGCCCGGTCCAGGGTCCCGGGGAGCTGTTTTTT	CASSPVQGPGELFF	.	TRBV3-1	14	TRBJ2-2	.
TGTGCCAGCAGTTGGGACTTGGAGACCCAGTACTTC	CASSWDLETQYF	few	TRBV28	12	TRBJ2-5	.
TGTGCCAGCAGCCAGCTAGGGGACGAGCAGTACTTC	CASSQLGDEQYF	few	TRBV11-2	12	TRBJ2-7	.
TGCGCCAGCAGCCAAGCACCACCCGTGGAAACCTTTTGG	CASSQAPPVETFW	.	TRBV4-1	13	TRBJ1-2	.
TGTGCCAGCAGTTGGCAGGGGAACCAAGAGACCCAGTACTTC	CASSWQGNQETQYF	.	TRBV12-3/TRBV12-4	14	TRBJ2-5	.
TGTGCCAGCCTTGGCGGGAGTTGGGACTATGGCTACACCTTC	CASLGGSWDYGYTF	.	TRBV2	14	TRBJ1-2	.
TGCGCCAGCAGCTTGGGTAGGGGGGGGCTCTCCCAAGAGACCCAGTACTTC	CASSLGRGGLSQETQYF	few	TRBV5-1	17	TRBJ2-5	.
TGCAGCGTTGAAGCTGGGGGCCAAGAGACCCAGTACTTC	CSVEAGGQETQYF	.	TRBV29-1	13	TRBJ2-5	.
TGTGCCACCAGCCTAGCGGGAGGGCCCCCCACCGGGGAGCTGTTTTTT	CATSLAGGPPTGELFF	.	TRBV24-1	16	TRBJ2-2	TRBD2
TGCAGCGTTGACAGATCCGGGACTAGCGGGACCAATGAGCAGTTCTTC	CSVDRSGTSGTNEQFF	.	TRBV29-1	16	TRBJ2-1	TRBD2
TGCGCCAGCAGCTCCACCACAGGGGGGAACACTGAAGCTTTCTTT	CASSSTTGGNTEAFF	once	TRBV5-1	15	TRBJ1-1	TRBD1
TGTGCCAGCAGCTCGAGATATAATTCACCCCTCCACTTT	CASSSRYNSPLHF	.	TRBV7-2	13	TRBJ1-6	.
TGTGCCAGCAGCCAAGAACTCCGGAATGAAAAACTGTTTTTT	CASSQELRNEKLFF	few	TRBV3-1	14	TRBJ1-4	.
TGCAGCCTTACGGTAGCGGGAGGGATCCAAACAGATACGCAGTATTTT	CSLTVAGGIQTDTQYF	.	TRBV29-1	16	TRBJ2-3	TRBD2
TGTGCCAGCAGCCCCTGGACAGGGCCCTCTGGGGCCAACGTCCTGACTTTC	CASSPWTGPSGANVLTF	few	TRBV3-1	17	TRBJ2-6	TRBD1
TGTGCCAGCAGTTTACCCGGGGCCTACGAGCAGTACTTC	CASSLPGAYEQYF	.	TRBV27	13	TRBJ2-7	.
TGTGCCATCAGAGGCGCAGGGGACACCGGGGAGCTGTTTTTT	CAIRGAGDTGELFF	few	TRBV10-3	14	TRBJ2-2	.
TGCAGTGGCACCGGGACCTACAATGAGCAGTTCTTC	CSGTGTYNEQFF	.	TRBV20-1	12	TRBJ2-1	.
TGTGCCACCAGTGCCTTACTAGCGGGAGGGGAAGAGACCCAGTACTTC	CATSALLAGGEETQYF	few	TRBV24-1	16	TRBJ2-5	TRBD2
TGCGCCAGCAGCTTGACTGAAAATCAGCCCCAGCATTTT	CASSLTENQPQHF	many	TRBV5-1	13	TRBJ1-5	.
TGTGCCAGCTCTGGGCTCTCTGGGGGCAATCAGCCCCAGCATTTT	CASSGLSGGNQPQHF	.	TRBV12-3/TRBV12-4	15	TRBJ1-5	.
TGTGCCAGCAGCTACCCGGGGGCCGGGGAGCTGTTTTTT	CASSYPGAGELFF	.	TRBV7-8	13	TRBJ2-2	.
TGTGCCAGCAGCCATGCAACTAGCGGGCCCTCTGGGGCCAACGTCCTGACTTTC	CASSHATSGPSGANVLTF	.	TRBV3-1	18	TRBJ2-6	TRBD2
TGCGCCAGCAGTGGGACAGGGATTACTGAAGCTTTCTTT	CASSGTGITEAFF	few	TRBV10-2	13	TRBJ1-1	TRBD1
TGTGCCAGCAGCTTAGTGGCAGGGGGTAATCAGCCCCAGCATTTT	CASSLVAGGNQPQHF	.	TRBV7-2	15	TRBJ1-5	TRBD1
TGCGCCAGCAGCTTAACCCCCCCGAATTCACCCCTCCACTTT	CASSLTPPNSPLHF	many	TRBV5-1	14	TRBJ1-6	.
TGTGCCACCAGCAGAGATCGGATTTCCAATGAGCAGTTCTTC	CATSRDRISNEQFF	.	TRBV15	14	TRBJ2-1	.
TGTGCCAGCAGCCAACAAACACCCTACAATGAGCAGTTCTTC	CASSQQTPYNEQFF	.	TRBV16	14	TRBJ2-1	.
TGTGCCAGCAGTGGAAGCGGACGTTTCAATGAGCAGTTCTTC	CASSGSGRFNEQFF	.	TRBV2	14	TRBJ2-1	.